These T cell receptor beta chains were read from a single sample in a study of chemoradiotherapy in HPV16-positive cancers. Libraries were prepared by immunoSEQ multiplex PCR; TCRdb keeps only in-frame clonotypes and omits some of them. The sample yields about 12,000 clones, roughly 84% seen once. The source material was blood, sampled from a patient who underwent chemoradiotherapy. These receptors were collected from a human donor with HPV-associated anogenital cancer. Both conserved end residues are part of each CDR3. Each record gives: CDR3 protein, CDR3 DNA, V gene, D gene, clone size, J gene. D genes are given only for firm matches. Clone size appears in some rows only: once, few, many, or a class for an expanded clone.

CDR3 protein: CASSSDGLYGYTF
CDR3 DNA: TGTGCCAGCAGTTCGGACGGCCTCTATGGCTACACCTTC
V gene: TRBV6-6
D gene: .
clone size: once
J gene: TRBJ1-2

CDR3 protein: CASSEAGTGLHEQYF
CDR3 DNA: TGTGCCAGCAGTGAAGCGGGGACTGGCTTGCACGAGCAGTACTTC
V gene: TRBV6-1
D gene: .
clone size: .
J gene: TRBJ2-7

CDR3 protein: CASSFDRGRNSPLHF
CDR3 DNA: TGTGCCAGCAGCTTCGACAGGGGGCGTAATTCACCCCTCCACTTT
V gene: TRBV7-9
D gene: TRBD1
clone size: .
J gene: TRBJ1-6

CDR3 protein: CASSVHRDRLSNQPQHF
CDR3 DNA: TGTGCCAGCAGTGTCCACCGGGACAGGTTAAGCAATCAGCCCCAGCATTTT
V gene: TRBV6-1
D gene: TRBD1
clone size: .
J gene: TRBJ1-5

CDR3 protein: CASTEIAGETQYF
CDR3 DNA: TGCGCCAGCACCGAAATAGCGGGGGAGACCCAGTACTTC
V gene: TRBV5-1
D gene: TRBD2
clone size: .
J gene: TRBJ2-5

CDR3 protein: CASSEARRGADQPQHF
CDR3 DNA: TGTGCCAGCAGTGAAGCGCGAAGGGGAGCGGATCAGCCCCAGCATTTT
V gene: TRBV6-1
D gene: .
clone size: .
J gene: TRBJ1-5

CDR3 protein: CAISKQGEGTEAFF
CDR3 DNA: TGTGCCATCAGTAAACAGGGTGAGGGCACTGAAGCTTTCTTT
V gene: TRBV10-3
D gene: .
clone size: .
J gene: TRBJ1-1

CDR3 protein: CASSQDPTSGGQETQYF
CDR3 DNA: TGTGCCAGCAGCCAAGACCCGACTAGCGGGGGGCAAGAGACCCAGTACTTC
V gene: TRBV4-2
D gene: TRBD2
clone size: .
J gene: TRBJ2-5

CDR3 protein: CASSPRPGGVADTQYF
CDR3 DNA: TGTGCCAGCAGCCCCCGACCAGGGGGAGTCGCAGATACGCAGTATTTT
V gene: TRBV9
D gene: TRBD1
clone size: .
J gene: TRBJ2-3

CDR3 protein: CASRQGGSSYEQYF
CDR3 DNA: TGCGCCAGCAGGCAGGGGGGGAGCTCCTACGAGCAGTACTTC
V gene: TRBV10-2
D gene: .
clone size: .
J gene: TRBJ2-7

CDR3 protein: CARSLEFLRLRNTIYF
CDR3 DNA: TGTGCCAGAAGCTTGGAATTTTTACGTCTTAGGAACACCATATATTTT
V gene: TRBV5-3
D gene: .
clone size: .
J gene: TRBJ1-3

CDR3 protein: CASSQGEGLAFQETQYF
CDR3 DNA: TGTGCCAGCAGCCAGGGGGAAGGACTAGCCTTCCAAGAGACCCAGTACTTC
V gene: TRBV4-2
D gene: TRBD2
clone size: once
J gene: TRBJ2-5

CDR3 protein: CAWSGDDSEAFF
CDR3 DNA: TGTGCCTGGAGTGGGGACGATAGTGAAGCTTTCTTT
V gene: TRBV30
D gene: .
clone size: .
J gene: TRBJ1-1